Listed below are T cell receptor beta chains from one sample, sequenced in a study of cytotoxic CD8 clonotypes in ibrutinib-treated CLL. Assay used: immunoSEQ multiplex PCR; TCRdb lists only in-frame clones, some missing. The data hold about 140,000 clones, with about 72% observed a single time. The specimen comprised PBMCs, sampled after 12 months of ibrutinib treatment. These receptors came from a human donor with chronic lymphocytic leukemia. CDR3s include the opening cysteine and the closing phenylalanine or tryptophan. A D gene is named only where the DNA matches it firmly. Clone size is stated in some rows and not others, as once, few, many or a class when expanded.

15,TRBV27,TRBJ2-6,NA,NA,TGTGCCAGCAGTTTATATAGCTCTGGGGCCAACGTCCTGACTTTC,CASSLYSSGANVLTF
14,TRBV4-3,TRBJ2-3,NA,NA,TGCGCCAGCAGCCAAGGGAGGCCTTGGGATACGCAGTATTTT,CASSQGRPWDTQYF
15,TRBV7-2,TRBJ1-2,NA,TRBD1,TGTGCCAGCAGCTTGGACAGGGGGATCGGCTATGGCTACACCTTC,CASSLDRGIGYGYTF
13,TRBV12-5,TRBJ1-1,NA,NA,TGTGCTAGTGGTTTGGTAGGGAAAACTGAAGCTTTCTTT,CASGLVGKTEAFF
13,TRBV28,TRBJ1-2,NA,NA,TGTGCCAGCAGTTTACGGACCAACTATGGCTACACCTTC,CASSLRTNYGYTF
16,TRBV9,TRBJ1-4,NA,NA,TGTGCCAGCAGCGTAAGAAGTTGGGGAACTAATGAAAAACTGTTTTTT,CASSVRSWGTNEKLFF
16,TRBV9,TRBJ2-2,NA,TRBD1,TGTGCCAGCAGCCCCGGGACAGGGGGGGACACCGGGGAGCTGTTTTTT,CASSPGTGGDTGELFF
17,TRBV13,TRBJ2-7,NA,NA,TGTGCCAGCAGCTTAGTGGGGAGCGGGACATATGCCTACGAGCAGTACTTC,CASSLVGSGTYAYEQYF
14,TRBV10-3,TRBJ1-1,NA,TRBD1,TGTGCCATCAGTGCGACGGGACAGGGGGCGCGAGCTTTCTTT,CAISATGQGARAFF
13,TRBV4-1,TRBJ1-1,NA,NA,TGCGCCAGCAGATCGGGACAGAACACTGAAGCTTTCTTT,CASRSGQNTEAFF
15,TRBV28,TRBJ2-3,NA,TRBD2,TGTGCCAGCAGTCGGACTAGCGGAGTCGTCGATACGCAGTATTTT,CASSRTSGVVDTQYF
16,TRBV28,TRBJ2-1,NA,TRBD2,TGTGCCAGCCGGGGCGGGAGGGCCCGCTCCTACAATGAGCAGTTCTTC,CASRGGRARSYNEQFF
15,TRBV4-1,TRBJ2-2,NA,NA,TGCGCCAGCAGCCAACCATGGGGGGTCACCGGGGAGCTGTTTTTT,CASSQPWGVTGELFF
13,TRBV30,TRBJ2-1,NA,NA,TGTGCCTGGAGCCTCATAGCCGATGGGGAGCAGTTCTTC,CAWSLIADGEQFF
16,TRBV5-1,TRBJ2-5,NA,TRBD1,TGCGCCAGCAGCTCTACCGGGACAGGGTCTGTTGAGACCCAGTACTTC,CASSSTGTGSVETQYF
12,TRBV10-3,TRBJ2-3,NA,NA,TGTGCCATCACCGGGGGCTCAGATACGCAGTATTTT,CAITGGSDTQYF
16,TRBV4-3,TRBJ2-5,NA,NA,TGCGCCAGCAGCCAAGCGGGGGGCTCGGGGATGGAGACCCAGTACTTC,CASSQAGGSGMETQYF
13,TRBV7-9,TRBJ1-1,NA,NA,TGTGCCAGCAGCTTAGATTGGGGACCTGAAGCTTTCTTT,CASSLDWGPEAFF
18,TRBV5-1,TRBJ2-1,once,TRBD1,TGCGCCAGCAGCAAGGGACAGGCCCCCTCTAGCTCCTACAATGAGCAGTTCTTC,CASSKGQAPSSSYNEQFF
14,TRBV6-1,TRBJ2-7,once,TRBD2,TGTGCCAGCAGTGAAAGGACTAGCGGTTACGAGCAGTACTTC,CASSERTSGYEQYF
20,TRBV7-3,TRBJ2-1,NA,TRBD2,TGTGCCAGCAGCTTAAGACCCACCGGACTAGCGGGAGGAGGGCACAATGAGCAGTTCTTC,CASSLRPTGLAGGGHNEQFF
15,TRBV11-2,TRBJ2-3,NA,TRBD2,TGTGCCAGCAGCTTCTCGGGCGGGGGGGTGGATACGCAGTATTTT,CASSFSGGGVDTQYF
16,TRBV5-6,TRBJ2-5,once,TRBD2,TGTGCCAGCAGCTTCAACCTAGCGGGAGTTGTGGAGACCCAGTACTTC,CASSFNLAGVVETQYF
15,TRBV9,TRBJ2-7,once,NA,TGTGCCAGCAGCGTATTAGGAGGGCTAGGAAACGAGCAGTACTTC,CASSVLGGLGNEQYF
15,TRBV7-8,TRBJ1-5,NA,NA,TGTGCCAGCAGCTTAGGAACGTGGAGCAATCAGCCCCAGCATTTT,CASSLGTWSNQPQHF
14,TRBV10-1,TRBJ2-7,few,NA,TGCGCCAGCGAACCCGTAAAGGGAGAATACGAGCAGTACTTC,CASEPVKGEYEQYF
18,TRBV11-1,TRBJ1-6,NA,NA,TGTGCCAGCAGCTTAAAAACCAGCGGTCGGGGTTGGAATTCACCCCTCCACTTT,CASSLKTSGRGWNSPLHF
17,TRBV4-3,TRBJ2-7,few,TRBD2,TGCGCCAGCAGCCAATGGGGGACTAGCGGGGGGACCTACGAGCAGTACTTC,CASSQWGTSGGTYEQYF
16,TRBV19,TRBJ1-2,NA,NA,TGTGCCAGTACCAGATCCGACGGGGGGCGCGCCGGTGGCTACACCTTC,CASTRSDGGRAGGYTF
13,TRBV30,TRBJ2-7,NA,NA,TGTGCCTGGGATGACGGGGGATTATACGAGCAGTACTTC,CAWDDGGLYEQYF
14,TRBV19,TRBJ1-1,NA,TRBD1,TGTGCCAGTAGTGTTACAGGGGGCGGCACTGAAGCTTTCTTT,CASSVTGGGTEAFF
14,TRBV6-5,TRBJ2-7,NA,NA,TGTGCCAGCAGTTACCACGGGGGCCACTACGAGCAGTACTTC,CASSYHGGHYEQYF
14,TRBV30,TRBJ2-7,NA,TRBD2,TGTGCCTGGAGTCTGACTAGCGTGGACCTAGAGCAGTACTTC,CAWSLTSVDLEQYF
15,TRBV19,TRBJ1-2,NA,NA,TGTGCCAGTAGTAACGGCCTAGGAGGGGGCTATGGCTACACCTTC,CASSNGLGGGYGYTF
14,TRBV7-6,TRBJ1-2,NA,NA,TGTGCCAGCAGCTTAGACCGAGGAAACTATGGCTACACCTTC,CASSLDRGNYGYTF
18,TRBV5-6,TRBJ1-2,NA,TRBD1,TGTGCCAGCAGCTCACCCCGGGACAGATTAGAACCTAACTATGGCTACACCTTC,CASSSPRDRLEPNYGYTF
14,TRBV6-5,TRBJ2-2,few,NA,TGTGCCAGCAGCGGACTAGGGGGGGCCGGGGAGCTGTTTTTT,CASSGLGGAGELFF
16,TRBV7-3,TRBJ2-1,NA,TRBD1,TGTGCCAGCAGCTCCCGCACCGGGACAGGATCCAATGAGCAGTTCTTC,CASSSRTGTGSNEQFF
18,TRBV7-2,TRBJ2-2,NA,NA,TGTGCCAGCAGCTTAAAGTTTTGGGGCTTGGGGAACACCGGGGAGCTGTTTTTT,CASSLKFWGLGNTGELFF
14,TRBV27,TRBJ1-1,NA,NA,TGTGCCAGCAGTTTCCCCGGGCCGGGCACTGAAGCTTTCTTT,CASSFPGPGTEAFF
14,TRBV18,TRBJ1-1,NA,TRBD1,TGTGCCAGCTCGCAAGACAGGGGGCGCATCTTAGCTTTCTTT,CASSQDRGRILAFF
14,TRBV2,TRBJ2-7,NA,NA,TGTGCCAGCAGTGAAGACAGGGGACTCTACGAGCAGTACTTC,CASSEDRGLYEQYF